Listed here are 18 T cell receptor beta chains from one sample, sequenced in a study of T cell responses to AZD1222 COVID-19 vaccine (dated by TCRdb to the early 2020s). The time point label, as the study defines it: baseline before first vaccination. The protocol used for the library was the immunoSEQ multiplex PCR assay. TCRdb took over this immuneACCESS table, retaining in-frame rearrangements with V and J assigned. Such tables are incomplete; in checked studies, under half of the missing clones stem from an unresolved V gene, and the remainder is unexplained. Here the sample has approximately 110,000 clones; about nine tenths occur a single time. The ten largest clonotypes hold approximately 5.4% of the sample. Sequencing used peripheral blood, obtained on day 0 of AZD1222 vaccination. These receptor sequences come from an adult in good health.

This chain links TRBV19 with TRBJ1-5, with D tentatively TRBD1 (6 bases). V lost 3 bases to trimming and J lost 3 bases, with 12 bases between them. The CDR3 contains 15 residues. The germline V gene has CDR1 LNHDA and CDR2 SQIVND (reference sequence). CDR3 bases: TGTGCCAGTAGTATGACGTACAGGGACAATCAGCCCCAGCATTTT. Translating it yields CASSMTYRDNQPQHF.

The chain employs TRBV3-1 (or the pseudogene TRBV3-2) and TRBJ2-7, with a possible D match to TRBD1 (8 bases). Germline lookup yields CDR1 LGHDT and CDR2 YNNKEL (reference sequence). The CDR3 is made up of 14 amino acids. Trimming cost V 4 bases and J 4 bases, with 14 bases left between them. DNA for the CDR3: TGTGCCAGCAGCCTACAGGGGGGGATTTACGAGCAGTACTTC. It yields the protein CASSLQGGIYEQYF.

This chain connects TRBV27 to TRBJ1-4; unclear D gene. Germline lookup yields CDR1 MNHEY and CDR2 SMNVEV (reference sequence). Trimming cost V 5 bases and J 7 bases, with 14 bases left between them. CDR3 length equals 14 residues. This chain's CDR3 is CASSVTLRGEKLFF. For the CDR3, the DNA is TGTGCCAGCAGTGTAACTCTCCGGGGTGAAAAACTGTTTTTT. The full variable domain, completed using reference TRBV27 and TRBJ1-4, is EAQVTQNPRYLITVTGKKLTVTCSQNMNHEYMSWYRQDPGLGLRQIYYSMNVEVTDKGDVPEGYKVSRKEKRNFPLILESPSPNQTSLYFCASSVTLRGEKLFFGSGTQLSVL.

The chain is built from TRBV4-1 and TRBJ1-6; D ambiguous. Per germline, CDR1 MGHRA and CDR2 YSYEKL. Trimming pared 4 bases from V and 4 bases from J, leaving 11 bases between. The CDR3 loop spans 15 amino acids. Here the CDR3 DNA reads TGCGCCAGCAGCCCAATGGACTCTTATAATTCACCCCTCCACTTT. Its translation is CASSPMDSYNSPLHF.

The genes are TRBV4-2 and TRBJ2-7; D remains ambiguous. CDR1 LGHNA and CDR2 YNFKEQ come from the germline V gene. Deletions cut 0 bases from V and 7 bases from J, with 13 bases between. The CDR3 covers 14 residues. The DNA for the CDR3 is TGTGCCAGCAGCCAAGACCGGAGACCTGGGGAGCAGTACTTC. Translated: CASSQDRRPGEQYF.

The chain has TRBV7-3 and TRBJ2-3; 7 bases align to TRBD1. The CDR3 extends over 14 amino acids. Trimming at V came to 4 bases and at J to 2 bases, leaving 3 bases not matched to a gene. The germline V gene encodes CDR1 SGHTA and CDR2 FQGTGA. The CDR3 DNA is TGTGCCAGCAGCTCGGGACAGACCACAGATACGCAGTATTTT. Translating it yields CASSSGQTTDTQYF.

By share of the sample, this clone is medium-sized (0.01 to 0.1%). The chain links TRBV7-9 to TRBJ1-4; 7 bases fit TRBD1. The CDR3 sequence is 15 residues long. J lost 4 bases, V lost 5 bases, and 7 bases had no gene match. Germline V CDR1 and CDR2: SEHNR, FQNEAQ (reference sequence). CDR3 protein: CASSPRQGSNEKLFF. CDR3 sequence (DNA): TGTGCCAGCAGCCCTCGACAGGGAAGTAATGAAAAACTGTTTTTT.

The CDR3 protein is CASSLSKRSQGAGNTIYF. CDR3 sequence (DNA): TGTGCCAGCAGTTTATCGAAACGTAGCCAGGGAGCTGGAAACACCATATATTTT. The rearrangement links TRBV27 to TRBJ1-3; perhaps TRBD1 as D (5 bases). Germline V lookup: CDR1 MNHEY, CDR2 SMNVEV (reference sequence). V shed 0 bases and J shed 2 bases, with 17 bases lying between them. This CDR3 comprises 18 residues.

The V and J genes are TRBV15 and TRBJ1-4; TRBD1 is a possible D gene (6 bases). Deletions cut 3 bases from V and 8 bases from J, with 16 bases between. This CDR3 spans 15 amino acids. Looked up from germline, CDR1 is LNHNV and CDR2 is YYDKDF (reference sequence). The CDR3 bases are TGTGCCACCAGCAGGCGGACAGATGGAAAGGAAAAACTGTTTTTT. It is translated as CATSRRTDGKEKLFF.

The chain links TRBV9 to TRBJ1-2; D possibly corresponds to TRBD1 (5 bases). V was shortened by 3 bases and J by 4 bases, with 16 bases between the two germline ends. The CDR3 length is 15 residues. Germline V gene data show CDR1 as SGDLS and CDR2 as YYNGEE. The CDR3 region is CASSETGTPSYGYTF. CDR3 nucleotides: TGTGCCAGCAGCGAGACCGGGACCCCTTCCTATGGCTACACCTTC.

The chain carries TRBV11-2 and TRBJ2-5, with 8 bases aligning to TRBD1. Germline V CDR1 and CDR2: SGHAT, FQNNGV. V trimming: 5 bases; J trimming: 5 bases; junction bases outside the gene matches: 10. The CDR3 sequence is 15 residues long. The CDR3 region is CASSRTGQRKETQYF. DNA of the CDR3: TGTGCCAGCAGCAGGACAGGGCAACGGAAGGAGACCCAGTACTTC.

The chain joins TRBV5-1 to TRBJ2-2; 9 bases align to TRBD1. Per germline, CDR1 SGHRS and CDR2 YFSETQ. V was clipped by 3 bases and J by 5 bases; unmatched bases: 2. The CDR3 contains 14 residues. CDR3 sequence reads: CASSSGQGTGELFF. The CDR3 coding sequence is TGCGCCAGCAGCTCCGGACAGGGGACCGGGGAGCTGTTTTTT.

In this sample, this clone turned up once. V usage is TRBV9 and J usage is TRBJ1-2; D call uncertain. The ends were cut back, 6 bases at V and 1 base at J, with 13 bases in the middle. Per the germline V gene, CDR1 is SGDLS and CDR2 is YYNGEE. There are 14 residues in the CDR3. CDR3 residues: CASTPSRDNYGYTF. The DNA of the CDR3 is TGTGCCAGCACCCCGAGTAGGGATAACTATGGCTACACCTTC.

This chain links TRBV11-1 with TRBJ1-1; D gene uncertain. The CDR3 has 16 amino acids. The ends were cut back, 1 base at V and 0 bases at J, with 12 bases in the middle. Per the germline V gene, CDR1 is SGHAT and CDR2 is FQDESV (reference sequence). In DNA, the CDR3 is TGTGCCAGCAGCTTAGGCGGACGGAACTTGAACACTGAAGCTTTCTTT. It encodes CASSLGGRNLNTEAFF.

CDR3 amino acids: CASSGGVGGTGELFF. CDR3 sequence (DNA): TGTGCCAGTAGTGGAGGGGTCGGTGGCACCGGGGAGCTGTTTTTT. The V and J genes are TRBV19 and TRBJ2-2; D perhaps matches TRBD2 (6 bases). The CDR3 is 15 residues long. CDR1 and CDR2 (germline): LNHDA, SQIVND (reference sequence). Trimming shortened V by 5 bases and J by 4 bases, and 14 bases separated the two germline ends. Supplemented by reference TRBV19 and TRBJ2-2, the full variable domain reads DGGITQSPKYLFRKEGQNVTLSCEQNLNHDAMYWYRQDPGQGLRLIYYSQIVNDFQKGDIAEGYSVSREKKESFPLTVTSAQKNPTAFYLCASSGGVGGTGELFFGEGSRLTVL.

The chain carries TRBV28 and TRBJ2-1; 8 nucleotides agree with TRBD1. The germline V gene has CDR1 MDHEN and CDR2 SYDVKM. There are 15 residues in the CDR3. J gave up 7 bases and V 2 bases, and 7 bases lay outside the gene matches. The CDR3 is CASSLPGDRWNEQFF. CDR3 bases: TGTGCCAGCAGTTTACCGGGGGACAGGTGGAATGAGCAGTTCTTC.

A single count supports this clone. This CDR3 is CASSPLGTVYGYTF. CDR3 DNA sequence: TGCGCCAGCAGCCCCTTAGGGACAGTCTATGGCTACACCTTC. The V and J genes are TRBV4-1 and TRBJ1-2; 7 nucleotides align to TRBD1. The CDR3 loop spans 14 amino acids. Germline-derived CDR1 and CDR2 are MGHRA and YSYEKL. V dropped 4 bases and J dropped 4; count of bases not matched to a gene: 6.

This rearrangement joins TRBV19 to TRBJ1-6; a possible D gene is TRBD1 (6 bases). The CDR3 covers 13 residues. Trimming took 10 bases from V and 10 from J, leaving 17 bases between them. Germline V gene data show CDR1 as LNHDA and CDR2 as SQIVND (reference sequence). Written as DNA, the CDR3 is TGTGCCACTTCGACAGGTACATCCTCACCCCTCCACTTT. It encodes CATSTGTSSPLHF.